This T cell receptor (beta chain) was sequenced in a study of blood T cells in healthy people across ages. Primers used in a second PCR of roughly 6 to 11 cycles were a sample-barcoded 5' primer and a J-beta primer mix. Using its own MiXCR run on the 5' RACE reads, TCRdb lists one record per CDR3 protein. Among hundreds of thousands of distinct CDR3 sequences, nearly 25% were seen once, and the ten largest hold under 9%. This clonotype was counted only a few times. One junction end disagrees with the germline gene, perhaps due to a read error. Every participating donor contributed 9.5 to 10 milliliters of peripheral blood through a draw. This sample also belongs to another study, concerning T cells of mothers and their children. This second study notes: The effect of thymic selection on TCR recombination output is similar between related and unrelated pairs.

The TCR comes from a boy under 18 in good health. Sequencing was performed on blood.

CDR3: CASSQALGQGAVANTGELFF. CDR3 nucleotide sequence: TGCGCTAGCAGCCAAGCCCTCGGGCAGGGGGCTGTTGCAAACACCGGGGAGCTGTTTTTT. The chain links TRBV4-3 to TRBJ2-2, with 8 positions matching TRBD1. Germline CDR1 is LGHNA and CDR2 is YSLEER. The CDR3 extends over 20 amino acids.